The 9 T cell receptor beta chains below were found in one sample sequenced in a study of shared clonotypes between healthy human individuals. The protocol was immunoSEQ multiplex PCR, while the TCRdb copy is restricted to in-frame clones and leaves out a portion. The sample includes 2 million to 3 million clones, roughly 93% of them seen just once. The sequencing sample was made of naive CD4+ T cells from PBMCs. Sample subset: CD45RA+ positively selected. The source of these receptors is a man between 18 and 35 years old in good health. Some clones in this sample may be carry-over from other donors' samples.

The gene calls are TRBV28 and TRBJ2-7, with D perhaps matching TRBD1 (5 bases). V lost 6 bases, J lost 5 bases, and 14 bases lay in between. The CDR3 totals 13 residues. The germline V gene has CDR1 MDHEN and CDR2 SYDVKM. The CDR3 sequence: CASSARFRDEQYF. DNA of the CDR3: TGTGCCAGCAGCGCCCGGTTCAGGGACGAGCAGTACTTC.

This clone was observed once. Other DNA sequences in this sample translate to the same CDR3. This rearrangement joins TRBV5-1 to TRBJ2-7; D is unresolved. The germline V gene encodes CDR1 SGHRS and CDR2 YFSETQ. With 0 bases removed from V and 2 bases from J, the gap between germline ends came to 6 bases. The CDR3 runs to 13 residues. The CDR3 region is CASSLEAAYEQYF. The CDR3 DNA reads TGCGCCAGCAGCTTGGAGGCTGCCTACGAGCAGTACTTC.

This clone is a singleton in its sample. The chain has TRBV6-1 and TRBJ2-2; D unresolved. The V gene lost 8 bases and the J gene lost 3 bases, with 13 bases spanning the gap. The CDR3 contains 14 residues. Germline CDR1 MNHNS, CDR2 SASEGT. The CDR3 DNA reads TGTGCCAGCGGTTTCCGGACCTACACCGGGGAGCTGTTTTTT. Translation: CASGFRTYTGELFF.

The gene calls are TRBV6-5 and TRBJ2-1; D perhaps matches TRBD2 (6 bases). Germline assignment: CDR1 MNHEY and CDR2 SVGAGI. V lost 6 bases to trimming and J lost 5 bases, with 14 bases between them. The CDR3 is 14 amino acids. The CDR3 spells CASSESSAHNEQFF. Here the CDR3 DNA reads TGTGCCAGCAGCGAGTCTAGCGCCCACAATGAGCAGTTCTTC.

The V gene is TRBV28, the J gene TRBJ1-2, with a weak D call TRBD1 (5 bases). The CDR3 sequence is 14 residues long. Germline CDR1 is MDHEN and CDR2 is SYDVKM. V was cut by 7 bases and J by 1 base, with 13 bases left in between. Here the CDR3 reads CASMQGPNNYGYTF. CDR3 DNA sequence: TGTGCCAGCATGCAGGGACCTAATAACTATGGCTACACCTTC.

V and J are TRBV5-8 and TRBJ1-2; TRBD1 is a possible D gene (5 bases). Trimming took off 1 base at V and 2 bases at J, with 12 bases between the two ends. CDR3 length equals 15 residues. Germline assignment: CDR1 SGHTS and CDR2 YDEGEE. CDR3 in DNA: TGTGCCAGCAGCTTGCTCGGGGACTGGAACTATGGCTACACCTTC. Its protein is CASSLLGDWNYGYTF.

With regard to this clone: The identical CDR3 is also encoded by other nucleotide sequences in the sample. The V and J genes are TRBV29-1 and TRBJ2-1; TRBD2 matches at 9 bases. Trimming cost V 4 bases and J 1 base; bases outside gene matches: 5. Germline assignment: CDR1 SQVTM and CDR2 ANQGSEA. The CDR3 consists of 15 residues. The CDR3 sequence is CSVVGLAGSYNEQFF. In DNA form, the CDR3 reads TGCAGCGTTGTTGGGCTAGCGGGGTCCTACAATGAGCAGTTCTTC.

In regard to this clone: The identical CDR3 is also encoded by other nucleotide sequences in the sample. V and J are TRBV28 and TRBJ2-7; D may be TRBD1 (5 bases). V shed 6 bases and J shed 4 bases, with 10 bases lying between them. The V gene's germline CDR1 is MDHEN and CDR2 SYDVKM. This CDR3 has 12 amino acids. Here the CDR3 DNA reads TGTGCCAGCAGGTTGGGGCAATACGAGCAGTACTTC. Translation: CASRLGQYEQYF.

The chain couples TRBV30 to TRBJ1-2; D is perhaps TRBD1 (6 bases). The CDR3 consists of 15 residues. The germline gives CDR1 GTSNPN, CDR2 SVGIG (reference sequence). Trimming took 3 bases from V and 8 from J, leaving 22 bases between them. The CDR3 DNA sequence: TGTGCCTGGAGCGGGGCGCCGAGGGGGGGCGACGGCTACACCTTC. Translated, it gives CAWSGAPRGGDGYTF. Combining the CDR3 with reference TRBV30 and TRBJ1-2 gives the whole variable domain SQTIHQWPATLVQPVGSPLSLECTVEGTSNPNLYWYRQAAGRGLQLLFYSVGIGQISSEVPQNLSASRPQDRQFILSSKKLLLSDSGFYLCAWSGAPRGGDGYTFGSGTRLTVV.